The text below deals with one T cell receptor beta chain. Its antigen is unidentified. The data stem from a study of graft-versus-host responses after intestinal transplantation. Libraries were prepared by immunoSEQ multiplex PCR; TCRdb keeps only in-frame clonotypes and omits some of them. The data contain about 120,000 clones, 85% to 95% of them singletons. Study findings and constraints: Early HvG declines after transplant were associated with peak circulating GvH clone levels.

This sequence was found in a human donor who was the organ donor for an intestinal transplant. This material consisted of unstimulated CD8+ T cells sorted from spleen or lymph node cells, taken before transplant.

As DNA, the CDR3 is TGTGCCAGCAGCCACTCAAGGGACAGCACAGATACGCAGTATTTT. Amino acids: CASSHSRDSTDTQYF. The V and J genes are TRBV2 and TRBJ2-3; D is possibly TRBD1 or TRBD2 (5 bases each). The CDR3 covers 15 residues. Germline CDR1 SNHLY, CDR2 FYNNEI. Trimming shortened V by 6 bases and J by 0 bases, and 13 bases separated the two germline ends. Drawing the rest from reference TRBV2 and TRBJ2-3, the complete variable domain is EPEVTQTPSHQVTQMGQEVILRCVPISNHLYFYWYRQILGQKVEFLVSFYNNEISEKSEIFDDQFSVERPDGSNFTLKIRSTKLEDSAMYFCASSHSRDSTDTQYFGPGTRLTVL.